The clone carrying this TCR beta chain was observed many times. Its antigen is not identified. Original processing notes: Construction of a distant-metastasis classifier for papillary thyroid cancer relied on CDR3 differences across clinicopathological groups. Through MiXCR, TCRdb re-clonotyped the PCR reads. The V and J calls here are based on TCRdb, not the publication. This sample has tens of thousands of clones, with about 12% found just once. Treatment of any kind had been given to no patient before thyroid surgery. The entry originates in a study of metastatic and nonmetastatic thyroid tumors. Study context: The authors compared repertoires across blood and tumor or nodule tissue from malignant and benign thyroid patients.

Regarding the study as a whole: Significantly greater TCR beta diversity was reportedly found in malignant thyroid tumors than in benign nodules (in blood and tumor).

From germline, CDR1 is SEHNR and CDR2 FQNEAQ (reference sequence). The CDR3 covers 15 residues. V lost 4 bases and J lost 6; bases outside the gene matches: 11. The sequenced sample was blood. This chain links TRBV7-9 with TRBJ1-2; 7 nucleotides line up with TRBD1. The sequence came from a female donor with papillary thyroid cancer or a benign thyroid nodule (not recorded which). Some clones in this sample may be carry-over from other donors' samples. CDR3 residues: CASSSLGGGTNGYTF. The CDR3 DNA follows: TGTGCCAGCAGCTCCCTGGGAGGGGGCACGAATGGCTACACCTTC.